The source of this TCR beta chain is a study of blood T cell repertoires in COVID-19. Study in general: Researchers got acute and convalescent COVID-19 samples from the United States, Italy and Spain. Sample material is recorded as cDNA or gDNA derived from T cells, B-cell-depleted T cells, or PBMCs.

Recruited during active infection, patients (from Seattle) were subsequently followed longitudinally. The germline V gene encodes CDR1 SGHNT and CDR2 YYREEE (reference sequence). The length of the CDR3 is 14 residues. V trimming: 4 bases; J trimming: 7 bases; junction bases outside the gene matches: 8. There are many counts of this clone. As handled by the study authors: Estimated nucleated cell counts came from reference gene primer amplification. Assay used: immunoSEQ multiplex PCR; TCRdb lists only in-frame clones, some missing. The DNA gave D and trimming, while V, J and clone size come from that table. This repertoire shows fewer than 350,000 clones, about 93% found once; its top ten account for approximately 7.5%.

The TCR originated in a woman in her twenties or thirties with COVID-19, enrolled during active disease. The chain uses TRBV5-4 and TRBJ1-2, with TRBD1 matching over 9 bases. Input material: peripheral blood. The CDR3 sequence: CASSREGQGSGYTF. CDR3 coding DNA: TGTGCCAGCAGCCGGGAGGGACAGGGCAGTGGCTACACCTTC.